One T cell receptor (beta chain) is described in this entry. Its target is unknown. As defined, naive CD8 cells were CD45RO-negative and positively selected for CCR7, with terminally differentiated effector memory CD45RA+ cells excluded. Genomic DNA belonging to each subset was distributed in equal measure over several immunoSEQ plates. This table comes from immunoSEQ multiplex PCR, and its TCRdb copy is limited to in-frame clones, with some not included. The table shows about 700,000 clones, with about 91% occurring only once. The data stem from a study of shared clonotypes between healthy human individuals. General study results and limits: Among non-shared clonotypes, generation probabilities were lower than among those shared by all four donors. The sharing of 4% to 5.5% of naive CD4 clonotypes was seen across a handful of donors. Rarefaction indicated that sorted-subset sequencing remained incomplete although depth was large.

V lost 7 bases and J 5 bases, leaving 14 bases between the germline ends. Per the germline V gene, CDR1 is MNHNS and CDR2 is SASEGT. This CDR3 comprises 13 residues. This chain uses TRBV6-1 with TRBJ1-1, with D possibly TRBD1 on 5 matching bases. This clonotype was sampled from a man aged 25-45 years in good health. The sequencing input was naive CD8+ T cells sorted from blood. The CDR3 region is CASTPLGLTEAFF. The CDR3 bases are TGTGCCAGCACCCCCTTGGGGCTGACTGAAGCTTTCTTT.